This T cell receptor beta chain was captured by sequencing in a study of blood T cell repertoires in COVID-19. About the research overall: Both acute and convalescent COVID-19 samples were obtained from the United States, Italy and Spain. Nucleic acid was either cDNA or gDNA, and it came from T cells, B-cell-depleted T cells, or PBMCs.

J gave up 2 bases and V 6 bases, and 0 bases lay outside the gene matches. The V gene's germline CDR1 is MNHEY and CDR2 SVGAGI. The CDR3 is 13 residues long. A note on this clone: Other nucleotide sequences in the sample specify the same CDR3.

Authors' processing steps: Reference gene primer amplification in the assay estimated nucleated cell counts. Method: immunoSEQ multiplex PCR; TCRdb's copy keeps in-frame clones and lacks some. The V and J calls and clone size were taken over from that table, and D and trimming were inferred from the DNA. Of 160,000 or so clones listed, 85% to 90% are singletons. The chain links TRBV6-5 to TRBJ1-5; 8 nucleotides match TRBD1. Material: peripheral blood. This TCR derives from a woman aged 70-85 years with acute or convalescent COVID-19. CDR3 coding DNA: TGTGCCAGCAGGGGACAGGGCAATCAGCCCCAGCATTTT. Its translation is CASRGQGNQPQHF.